This note documents a single T cell receptor (beta chain) sequence. Its antigen is not known. Germline loops: CDR1 SGHAT, CDR2 FQNNGV. V shed 2 bases and J shed 7 bases, with 11 bases lying between them. This CDR3 region has 14 residues. Memory CD4+ T cells were sorted as CD4+CD45RO+CD25- cells. Constant-region reverse primers amplified full-length variable regions, followed by semi-nested Nested Universal Primer A PCR. TCRdb redid the calling of the 5' RACE reads with MiXCR, one entry per CDR3 protein. The sample carries approximately 40,000 distinct CDR3 sequences, roughly 30% recorded once. Study outcomes and limitations: Tumor memory CD4+ T cell TCR gene usage was found to cluster with blood and lymph node memory CD4+ cells and with lymph node naive CD4+ cells. Greatest tumor Treg TCR overlap was with tumor naive CD4+ cells.

The sequencing input was tumor-infiltrating memory CD4+ T cells sorted from the breast tumor. This sample's subset: memory CD4+ T cells, CD4+CD45RO+CD25-. This receptor was identified in a female donor with breast cancer. The gene calls are TRBV11-2 and TRBJ2-2, with D perhaps matching TRBD1 (5 bases). CDR3 sequence reads: CASSLRQGGGELFF. As DNA, the CDR3 is TGTGCCAGCAGCTTACGGCAGGGTGGCGGGGAGCTGTTTTTT.